A selection of T cell receptor beta chains follows, all from one sample in a study of T cell clonotyping in hematopoietic cell transplantation. TCRdb's copy holds only in-frame clones and misses some; the assay was immunoSEQ multiplex PCR. The sample consists of fewer than 25,000 clones, around three quarters of them appearing once. The sequencing used peripheral blood mononuclear cells, collected before stem cell transplant. The receptor source for this set is a man in his sixties with acute myeloid leukemia. Some clones in this sample may be carry-over from other donors' samples. CDR3s include the opening cysteine and the closing phenylalanine or tryptophan. D genes are given only for firm matches. Not every row has a clone size; where given, it reads once, few, many or a size class.

abundance	v_gene	d_gene	j_gene	CDR3nt	CDR3aa
.	TRBV7-2	.	TRBJ1-1	TGTGCCAGCAGCTTAGCCGGACAGAACACTGAAGCTTTCTTT	CASSLAGQNTEAFF
.	TRBV6-1	.	TRBJ1-3	TGTGCCAGCAGTACACTTAGCTCTGGAAACACCATATATTTT	CASSTLSSGNTIYF
.	TRBV9	.	TRBJ1-1	TGTGCCAGCTCGGGCGAAGGGAACACTGAAGCTTTCTTT	CASSGEGNTEAFF
few	TRBV6-5	.	TRBJ2-7	TGTGCCAGCAGTTACTCGATGGCCGGAGGCTACGAGCAGTACTTC	CASSYSMAGGYEQYF
.	TRBV5-1	TRBD1	TRBJ1-5	TGCGCCAGCAGCTTGGAGGGGACAGGTCAGCCCCAGCATTTT	CASSLEGTGQPQHF
few	TRBV5-1	.	TRBJ1-1	TGCGCCAGCAGGGAGGGCACTGAAGCTTTCTTT	CASREGTEAFF
.	TRBV5-6	.	TRBJ1-4	TGTGCCAGCAGCTTCGGTTGGGGTGGCGAAAAACTGTTTTTT	CASSFGWGGEKLFF
.	TRBV5-1	.	TRBJ2-7	TGCGCCAGCAGCTTAAGATCTCAGGGAGGGGGCTCCTACGAGCAGTACTTC	CASSLRSQGGGSYEQYF
.	TRBV23-1	.	TRBJ2-1	TGCGCCAGCAGTCAATCGGAGGATAGCACCTACAATGAGCAGTTCTTC	CASSQSEDSTYNEQFF
.	TRBV27	.	TRBJ1-1	TGTGCCAGCAGTTTTAGTCGGGGTTTTGGAGCTTTCTTT	CASSFSRGFGAFF
few	TRBV2	.	TRBJ1-2	TGTGCCAGCATAGAAGGATCAGGTGCCAACTATGGCTACACCTTC	CASIEGSGANYGYTF
.	TRBV6-5	.	TRBJ1-5	TGTGCCTGCAGTACGGGGGGCAATCAGCCCCAGCATTTT	CACSTGGNQPQHF
.	TRBV9	.	TRBJ2-5	TGTGCCAGCAGCGTAGCCCCCGCGGTGGGAGAGACCCAGTACTTC	CASSVAPAVGETQYF
.	TRBV2	.	TRBJ1-4	TGTGCCAGCAGTGAGTGGTCGGGGTCGGTAAATGAAAAACTGTTTTTT	CASSEWSGSVNEKLFF
.	TRBV7-8	.	TRBJ2-2	TGTGCCAGCAGCGGAGGCGTCGGGGGGCGGTCCGGGGAGCTGTTTTTT	CASSGGVGGRSGELFF
few	TRBV5-5	.	TRBJ2-1	TGTGCCAGCAGCTTGACAGGGTCGGCCTACAATGAGCAGTTCTTC	CASSLTGSAYNEQFF
once	TRBV29-1	.	TRBJ2-3	TGCAGCGAGAGGTCGGGGAGCACAGATACGCAGTATTTT	CSERSGSTDTQYF
.	TRBV5-1	.	TRBJ1-2	TGCGCCAGCAGCTTGTCAACAACAGAAGGCTACACCTTC	CASSLSTTEGYTF
.	TRBV11-2	.	TRBJ1-2	TGTGCCAGCAGCTTGGCTAATCAGGGGCCCGGGGGCTACACCTTC	CASSLANQGPGGYTF
.	TRBV29-1	TRBD1	TRBJ2-2	TGCAGCGTGACGGCCGGGACAGGACTCACCGGGGAGCTGTTTTTT	CSVTAGTGLTGELFF
.	TRBV6-5	TRBD1	TRBJ1-1	TGTGCCAGCAGCGACAGGACAGGGGCGCACACTGAAGCTTTCTTT	CASSDRTGAHTEAFF
once	TRBV11-2	TRBD2	TRBJ2-3	TGTGCCAGCAGCTTCATAGCGGGGGGACAGTATTTT	CASSFIAGGQYF
.	TRBV6-5	.	TRBJ1-4	TGTGCCAGCAGTTACTCGTGGCAGGGCGGTGAAAAACTGTTTTTT	CASSYSWQGGEKLFF
.	TRBV10-3	.	TRBJ1-1	TGTGCCATCAGGGGATTGAACACTGAAGCTTTCTTT	CAIRGLNTEAFF